The T cell receptor (beta chain) described here comes from a study of shared clonotypes between healthy human individuals. The study, taken as a whole, reports: All-four-donor shared clonotypes had higher generation probabilities than non-shared clonotypes did. Researchers sampled blood only, noting tissue repertoires likely differ.

Produced via immunoSEQ multiplex PCR; TCRdb's table is partial and in-frame only. Here the sample spans around 700,000 clones, 72% being singletons. Trimming left V 5 bases short and J 2 bases short, with 9 bases between. CDR1 and CDR2 from the germline V gene are KGHSH and LQKENI. The CDR3 length is 13 residues. This clone was seen only a few times. Its antigen is unknown. Sequenced: memory CD4+ T cells sorted from blood. Subset reported: CD45RA-negative fraction. The chain couples TRBV18 to TRBJ1-1, with unresolved D. The clonotype was recovered from a woman aged 30 to 39 in good health. CDR3 sequence reads: CASSSDDNTEAFF. The DNA of the CDR3 is TGTGCCAGCTCATCGGACGACAACACTGAAGCTTTCTTT.